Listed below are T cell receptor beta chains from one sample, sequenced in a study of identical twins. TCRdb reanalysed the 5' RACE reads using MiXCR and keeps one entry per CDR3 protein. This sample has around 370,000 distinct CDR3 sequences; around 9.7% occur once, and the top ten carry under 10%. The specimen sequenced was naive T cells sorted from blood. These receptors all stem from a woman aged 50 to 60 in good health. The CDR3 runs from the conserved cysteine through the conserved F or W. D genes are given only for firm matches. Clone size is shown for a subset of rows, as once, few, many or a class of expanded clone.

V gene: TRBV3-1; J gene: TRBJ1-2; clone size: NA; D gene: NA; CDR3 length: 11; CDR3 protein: CASSQSFLWSF; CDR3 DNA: TGTGCCAGCAGCCAGTCGTTTTTGTGGTCCTTC
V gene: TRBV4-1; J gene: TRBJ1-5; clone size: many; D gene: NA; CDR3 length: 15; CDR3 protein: CASGGRGDSNQPQHF; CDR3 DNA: TGCGCCTCAGGCGGGCGGGGCGATAGCAATCAGCCCCAGCATTTT
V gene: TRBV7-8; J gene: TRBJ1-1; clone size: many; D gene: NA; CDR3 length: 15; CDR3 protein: CASSPYQTGATEAFF; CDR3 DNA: TGTGCCAGCAGCCCTTATCAGACTGGGGCAACTGAAGCTTTCTTT
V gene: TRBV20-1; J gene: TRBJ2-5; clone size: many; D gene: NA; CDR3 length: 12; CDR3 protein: CSASSLQETQYF; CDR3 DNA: TGCAGTGCTAGCTCCCTCCAAGAGACCCAGTACTTC
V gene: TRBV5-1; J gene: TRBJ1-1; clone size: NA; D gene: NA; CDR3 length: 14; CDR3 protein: CASSFREVNTEAFF; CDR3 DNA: TGCGCCAGCAGCTTCCGAGAAGTGAACACTGAAGCTTTCTTT
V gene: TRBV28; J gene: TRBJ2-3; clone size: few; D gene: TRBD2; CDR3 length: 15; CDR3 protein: CASSRGGGRTDTQYF; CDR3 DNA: TGTGCCAGCAGCCGCGGGGGGGGCAGGACAGATACGCAGTATTTT
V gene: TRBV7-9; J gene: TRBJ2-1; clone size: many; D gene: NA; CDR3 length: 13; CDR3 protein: CASILTGRDEQFF; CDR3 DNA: TGTGCCAGCATCCTGACTGGCCGGGATGAGCAGTTCTTC
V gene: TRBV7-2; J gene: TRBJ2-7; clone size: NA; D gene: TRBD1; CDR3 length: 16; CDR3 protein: CASSQTGGRTTYEQYF; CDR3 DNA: TGTGCCAGCAGCCAAACAGGGGGCAGGACTACCTACGAGCAGTACTTC
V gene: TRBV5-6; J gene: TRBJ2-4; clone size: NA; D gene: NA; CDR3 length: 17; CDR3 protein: CASSLAGQPLAKNIQYF; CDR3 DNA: TGTGCCAGCAGCTTGGCCGGGCAGCCACTAGCCAAAAACATTCAGTACTTC
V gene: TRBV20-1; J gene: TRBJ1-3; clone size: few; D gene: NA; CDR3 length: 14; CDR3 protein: CSAVAKLTGNTIYF; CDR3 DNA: TGCAGTGCGGTAGCCAAACTTACTGGAAACACCATATATTTT
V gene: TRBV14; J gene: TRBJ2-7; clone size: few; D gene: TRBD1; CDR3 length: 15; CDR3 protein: CASRQTTGNTYEQYF; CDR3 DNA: TGTGCCAGCAGGCAAACGACAGGGAACACCTACGAGCAGTACTTC
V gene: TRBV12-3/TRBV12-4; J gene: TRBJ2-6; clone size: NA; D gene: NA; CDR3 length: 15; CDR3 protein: CASSFPGSGANVLTF; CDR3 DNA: TGTGCCAGCAGTTTCCCGGGGTCTGGGGCCAACGTCCTGACTTTC
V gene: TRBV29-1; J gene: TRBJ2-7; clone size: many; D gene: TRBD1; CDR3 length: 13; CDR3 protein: CSVEPGQGFAQYF; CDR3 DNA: TGCAGCGTTGAACCGGGACAGGGGTTTGCGCAGTACTTC
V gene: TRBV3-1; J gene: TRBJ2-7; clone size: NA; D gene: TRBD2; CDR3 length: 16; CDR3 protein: CASSSIPGTSVYEQYF; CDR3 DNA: TGTGCCAGCAGCTCAATCCCGGGGACTAGCGTGTACGAGCAGTACTTC
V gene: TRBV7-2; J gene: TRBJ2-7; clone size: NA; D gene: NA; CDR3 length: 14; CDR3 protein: CASSDGAVPYEQYF; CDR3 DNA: TGTGCCAGCAGCGACGGGGCAGTCCCCTACGAGCAGTACTTC
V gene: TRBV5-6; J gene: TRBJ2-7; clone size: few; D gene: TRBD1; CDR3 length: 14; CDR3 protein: CASSSWTGLVEQYF; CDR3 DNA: TGTGCCAGCAGCTCCTGGACAGGGTTGGTCGAGCAGTACTTC
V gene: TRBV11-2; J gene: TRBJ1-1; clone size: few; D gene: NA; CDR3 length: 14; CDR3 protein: CASSYHRVGTEAFF; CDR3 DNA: TGTGCCAGCAGTTACCATAGGGTTGGCACTGAAGCTTTCTTT
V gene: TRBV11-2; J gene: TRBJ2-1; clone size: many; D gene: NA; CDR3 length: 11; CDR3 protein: CASSHSYEQFF; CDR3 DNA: TGTGCCAGCAGCCACAGCTATGAGCAGTTCTTC
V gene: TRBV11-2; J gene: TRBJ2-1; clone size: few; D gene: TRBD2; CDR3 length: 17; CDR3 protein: CASSRNTAGVRGNEQFF; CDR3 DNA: TGTGCCAGCAGTCGAAATACAGCGGGAGTTCGGGGTAATGAGCAGTTCTTC
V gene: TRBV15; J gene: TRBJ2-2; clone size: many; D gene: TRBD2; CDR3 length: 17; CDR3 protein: CATSREPAGGHDGELFF; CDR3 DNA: TGTGCCACCAGCAGAGAACCAGCGGGAGGGCACGACGGGGAGCTGTTTTTT
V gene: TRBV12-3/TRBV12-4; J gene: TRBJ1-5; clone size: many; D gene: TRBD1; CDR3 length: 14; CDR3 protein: CASSSRGGDQPQHF; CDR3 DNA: TGTGCCAGCAGCTCCAGGGGGGGGGATCAGCCCCAGCATTTT
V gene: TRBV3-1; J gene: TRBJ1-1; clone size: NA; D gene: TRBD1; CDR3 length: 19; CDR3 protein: CASSQDWRDRGWGNTEAFF; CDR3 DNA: TGTGCCAGCAGCCAAGATTGGAGGGACAGGGGGTGGGGGAACACTGAAGCTTTCTTT
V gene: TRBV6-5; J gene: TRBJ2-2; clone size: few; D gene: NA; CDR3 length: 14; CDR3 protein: CAGRSYVDTGELFF; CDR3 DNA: TGTGCCGGCCGGAGTTACGTAGACACCGGGGAGCTGTTTTTT
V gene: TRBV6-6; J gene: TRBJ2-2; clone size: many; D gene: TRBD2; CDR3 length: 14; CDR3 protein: CASSRLAQEGELFF; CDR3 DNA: TGTGCCAGCAGTCGACTAGCACAGGAGGGGGAGCTGTTTTTT
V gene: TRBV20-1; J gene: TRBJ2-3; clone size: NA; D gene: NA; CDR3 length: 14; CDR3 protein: CSAPDRASTDTQYF; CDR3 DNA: TGCAGTGCCCCGGATAGGGCCTCCACAGATACGCAGTATTTT
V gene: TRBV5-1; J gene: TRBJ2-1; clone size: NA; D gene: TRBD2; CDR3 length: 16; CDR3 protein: CASSSLGLAGGGEQFF; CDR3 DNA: TGCGCCAGCAGCTCCTTGGGACTAGCGGGAGGGGGTGAGCAGTTCTTC
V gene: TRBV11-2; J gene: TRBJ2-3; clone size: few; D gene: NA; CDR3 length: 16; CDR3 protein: CASSSHGGGYTYTQYF; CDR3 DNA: TGTGCCAGCAGTTCCCACGGCGGGGGCTACACTTATACGCAGTATTTT
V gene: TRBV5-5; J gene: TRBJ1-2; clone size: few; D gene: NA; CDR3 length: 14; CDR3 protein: CASSGTVLGYGYTF; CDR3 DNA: TGTGCCAGCAGCGGGACGGTTCTAGGCTATGGCTACACCTTC
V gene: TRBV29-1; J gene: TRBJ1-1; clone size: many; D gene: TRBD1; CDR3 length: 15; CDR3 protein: CSVDGQDSGNTEAFF; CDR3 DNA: TGCAGCGTTGACGGACAGGACAGCGGGAACACTGAAGCTTTCTTT
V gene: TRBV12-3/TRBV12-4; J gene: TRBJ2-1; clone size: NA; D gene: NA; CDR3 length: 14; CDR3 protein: CASTRGTPGNEQFF; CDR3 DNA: TGTGCCAGCACCCGAGGGACTCCGGGGAATGAGCAGTTCTTC
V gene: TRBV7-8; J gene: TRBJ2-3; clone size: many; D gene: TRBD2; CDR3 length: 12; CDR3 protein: CTSGRAPDTQYF; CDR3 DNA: TGTACTAGCGGGAGGGCCCCAGATACGCAGTATTTT
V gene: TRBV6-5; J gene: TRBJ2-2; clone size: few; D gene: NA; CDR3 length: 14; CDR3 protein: CASSPGDLRGKLFF; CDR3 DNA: TGTGCCAGCAGTCCCGGGGACCTTCGCGGGAAGCTGTTTTTT
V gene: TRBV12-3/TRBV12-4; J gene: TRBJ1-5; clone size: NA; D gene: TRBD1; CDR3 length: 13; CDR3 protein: CASSTGGGQPQHF; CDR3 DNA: TGTGCCAGCAGCACAGGGGGCGGTCAGCCCCAGCATTTT
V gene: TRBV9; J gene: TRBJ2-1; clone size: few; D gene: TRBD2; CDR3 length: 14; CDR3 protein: CASSVEGLANEQFF; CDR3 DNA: TGTGCCAGCAGCGTTGAGGGACTAGCAAATGAGCAGTTCTTC
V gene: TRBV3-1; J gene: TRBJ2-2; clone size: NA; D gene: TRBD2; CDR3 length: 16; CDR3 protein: CASSQTAGANTGELFF; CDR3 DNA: TGTGCCAGCAGCCAAACGGCGGGAGCCAACACCGGGGAGCTGTTTTTT
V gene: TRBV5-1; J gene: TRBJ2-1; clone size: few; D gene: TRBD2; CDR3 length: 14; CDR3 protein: CASSSGKGLNEQFF; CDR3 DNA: TGCGCCAGCTCGAGCGGGAAGGGGCTCAATGAGCAGTTCTTC
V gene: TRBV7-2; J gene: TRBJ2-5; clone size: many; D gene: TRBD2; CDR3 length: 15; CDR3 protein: CASSLEAGGLETQYF; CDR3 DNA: TGTGCCAGCAGCTTAGAAGCGGGAGGGCTGGAGACCCAGTACTTC
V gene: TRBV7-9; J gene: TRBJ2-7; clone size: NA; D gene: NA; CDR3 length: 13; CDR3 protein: CASSGPGQYEQYF; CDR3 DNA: TGTGCCAGCAGCGGACCTGGACAGTACGAGCAGTACTTC
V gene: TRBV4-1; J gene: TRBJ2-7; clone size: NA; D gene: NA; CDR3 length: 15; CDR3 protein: CASSVSRVSIYEQYF; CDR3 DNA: TGCGCCAGCAGCGTCAGCCGGGTCTCCATCTACGAGCAGTACTTC
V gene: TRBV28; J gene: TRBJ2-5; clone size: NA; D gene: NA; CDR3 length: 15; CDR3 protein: CASSSQSERQETQYF; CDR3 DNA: TGTGCCAGCAGTTCTCAGAGCGAGCGTCAAGAGACCCAGTACTTC
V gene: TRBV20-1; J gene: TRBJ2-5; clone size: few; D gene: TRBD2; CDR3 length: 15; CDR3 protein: CSAEPTSGRSETQYF; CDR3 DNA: TGCAGTGCTGAGCCGACTAGCGGGAGGTCGGAGACCCAGTACTTC
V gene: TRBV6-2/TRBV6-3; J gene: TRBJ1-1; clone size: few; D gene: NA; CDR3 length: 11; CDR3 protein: CAVIRDTEAFF; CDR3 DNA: TGTGCCGTCATCAGAGACACTGAAGCTTTCTTT
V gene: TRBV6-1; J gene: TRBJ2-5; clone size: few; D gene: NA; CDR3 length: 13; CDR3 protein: CASSEQQGDTQYF; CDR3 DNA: TGTGCCAGCAGTGAGCAGCAGGGAGATACCCAGTACTTC
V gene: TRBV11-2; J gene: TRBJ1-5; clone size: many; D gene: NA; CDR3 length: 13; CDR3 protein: CASSLGSTDPEHF; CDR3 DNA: TGTGCCAGCAGCTTAGGCTCCACGGACCCGGAGCATTTT
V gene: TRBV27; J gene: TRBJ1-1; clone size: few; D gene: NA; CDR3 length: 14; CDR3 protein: CASVLLGGRAEAFF; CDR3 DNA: TGTGCCAGCGTTCTCTTAGGAGGGCGCGCTGAAGCTTTCTTT
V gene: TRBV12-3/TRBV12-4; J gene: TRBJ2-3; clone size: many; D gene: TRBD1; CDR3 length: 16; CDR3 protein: CASRLWTGGNTDTQYF; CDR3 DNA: TGTGCCAGCAGGCTATGGACAGGGGGAAACACAGATACGCAGTATTTT
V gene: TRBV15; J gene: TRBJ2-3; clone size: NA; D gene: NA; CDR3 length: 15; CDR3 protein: CATSRFNPSTDTQYF; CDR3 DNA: TGTGCCACCAGCAGGTTTAACCCTAGCACAGATACGCAGTATTTT
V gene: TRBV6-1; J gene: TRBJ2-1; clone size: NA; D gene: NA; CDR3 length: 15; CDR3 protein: CASSEDPGFMDEQFF; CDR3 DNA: TGTGCCAGCAGTGAAGATCCAGGGTTTATGGATGAGCAGTTCTTC
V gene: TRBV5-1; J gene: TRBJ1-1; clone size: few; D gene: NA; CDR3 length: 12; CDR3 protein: CASSLEPSEAFF; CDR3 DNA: TGCGCCAGCAGCTTGGAGCCGTCAGAAGCTTTCTTT
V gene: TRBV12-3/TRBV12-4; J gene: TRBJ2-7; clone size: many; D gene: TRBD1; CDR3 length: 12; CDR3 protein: CASSPGQNEQYF; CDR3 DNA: TGTGCCAGCAGCCCGGGACAGAACGAGCAGTACTTC
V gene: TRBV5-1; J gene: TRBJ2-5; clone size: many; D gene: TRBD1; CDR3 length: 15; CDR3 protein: CASSPRDRISETQYF; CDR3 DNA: TGCGCCAGCAGCCCCCGGGACAGGATTTCGGAGACCCAGTACTTC
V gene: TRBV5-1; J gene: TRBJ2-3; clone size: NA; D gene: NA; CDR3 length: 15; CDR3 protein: CTSSLDGTDTDTQYF; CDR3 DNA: TGCACCAGCAGCTTGGATGGGACTGACACAGATACGCAGTATTTT
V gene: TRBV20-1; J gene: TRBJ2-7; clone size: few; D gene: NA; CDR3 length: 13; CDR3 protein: CSAPTQNPYQQYF; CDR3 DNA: TGCAGTGCTCCGACTCAAAATCCTTACCAGCAGTACTTC
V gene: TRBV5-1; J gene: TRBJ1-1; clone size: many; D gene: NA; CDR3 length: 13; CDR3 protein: CASSLKGSAEAFF; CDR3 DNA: TGCGCCAGCAGCTTGAAGGGTAGCGCTGAAGCTTTCTTT
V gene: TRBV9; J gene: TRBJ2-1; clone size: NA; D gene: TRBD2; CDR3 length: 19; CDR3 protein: CASSVGTSGSKISYNEQFF; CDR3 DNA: TGTGCCAGCAGCGTGGGGACTAGCGGGAGTAAGATTTCTTACAATGAGCAGTTCTTC
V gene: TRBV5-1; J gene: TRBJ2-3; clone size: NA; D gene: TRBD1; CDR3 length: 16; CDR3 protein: CASSLPTGPSTDTQYF; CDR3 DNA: TGCGCCAGCAGCTTGCCGACAGGGCCTAGCACAGATACGCAGTATTTT